Given below is one T cell receptor (beta chain) in context. The antigen is undetermined. This sample stems from a study of blood T cells in healthy people across ages. Study conclusions and caveats: Roughly linearly, TCR beta diversity per million T cells fell as age increased.

J was trimmed by 7 bases and V by 9 bases; bases with no gene match: 15. The CDR3 loop spans 15 amino acids. Germline CDR1 reads MNHNS; CDR2 reads SASEGT. For the second PCR, which ran for roughly 6 to 12 cycles, a sample-barcoded 5' primer and a J-beta primer mix were used. All cDNA molecules were each tagged by a template-switch adaptor with 12 random nucleotides. TCRdb re-analysed the 5' RACE reads in MiXCR, keeping a single row per CDR3 protein. The sample includes more than 1,400,000 distinct CDR3 sequences, approximately 38% of them seen just once. The TCR comes from a woman younger than 30 in good health. The chain links TRBV6-1 to TRBJ2-7; 10 bases line up with TRBD1. Sequenced sample: blood. The CDR3 DNA follows: TGTGCCAGTGTGGCGTCGGGGACAGGGGTGGGGGAGCAGTACTTC. It specifies CASVASGTGVGEQYF.